The next 13 T cell receptor beta chains were all read from a single sample in a study of OX40 agonist ivuxolimab in advanced cancers. Using immunoSEQ multiplex PCR, the repertoire was profiled, and TCRdb retains in-frame clones only, with some absent. The sample has 60,000 or so clones; roughly 84% are singletons. The sample here was CD4+ or CD8+ T cells sorted from blood, taken in a trial of the OX40 agonist ivuxolimab. These receptors were taken from an adult with an advanced solid tumor such as melanoma, head and neck, liver or kidney cancer.

This rearrangement joins TRBV10-3 to TRBJ1-1, with 7 bases fitting TRBD1. Germline V gene lookup returns CDR1 ENHRY and CDR2 SYGVKD. The CDR3 runs to 14 residues. Losses at the gene ends were 6 bases for V and 3 bases for J; bases not matched to a gene: 7. The CDR3: CAIRDREVHTEAFF. The CDR3 DNA is TGTGCCATCAGAGACAGGGAAGTACACACTGAAGCTTTCTTT.

The gene calls are TRBV5-1 and TRBJ2-2; 8 bases map to TRBD1. Per germline, CDR1 SGHRS and CDR2 YFSETQ. V was pared by 5 bases and J by 6 bases, with 9 bases of the junction left unmatched. This CDR3 has 15 residues. The CDR3: CASSSELTGAGELFF. The CDR3 DNA sequence: TGCGCCAGCAGTTCGGAGTTGACAGGGGCCGGGGAGCTGTTTTTT. The variable domain in full, completed from reference TRBV5-1 and TRBJ2-2, reads KAGVTQTPRYLIKTRGQQVTLSCSPISGHRSVSWYQQTPGQGLQFLFEYFSETQRNKGNFPGRFSGRQFSNSRSEMNVSTLELGDSALYLCASSSELTGAGELFFGEGSRLTVL.

This chain links TRBV28 with TRBJ2-3, with no clear D. CDR3 size: 12 residues. The germline CDR1 and CDR2 sequences are MDHEN and SYDVKM. V was shortened by 5 bases and J by 6 bases, with 9 bases between the two germline ends. In nucleotides, the CDR3 is TGTGCCAGCAGTCCCCCTGGGGATACGCAGTATTTT. It is translated as CASSPPGDTQYF. Combining the CDR3 with reference TRBV28 and TRBJ2-3 gives the whole variable domain DVKVTQSSRYLVKRTGEKVFLECVQDMDHENMFWYRQDPGLGLRLIYFSYDVKMKEKGDIPEGYSVSREKKERFSLILESASTNQTSMYLCASSPPGDTQYFGPGTRLTVL.

The chain couples TRBV6-1 to TRBJ2-3; the match to TRBD1 covers 8 bases. The length of the CDR3 is 14 residues. V was pared by 1 base and J by 6 bases, with 3 bases of the junction left unmatched. CDR1 MNHNS and CDR2 SASEGT come from the germline V gene. The CDR3 DNA reads TGTGCCAGCAGTGAAGGGACAGGGAGGGATACGCAGTATTTT. The encoded protein is CASSEGTGRDTQYF.

The chain recombines TRBV5-4 with TRBJ2-6; D is unclear. This CDR3 is built from 17 residues. Germline CDR1 is SGHNT and CDR2 is YYREEE (reference sequence). V gave up 0 bases and J gave up 4 bases, with 14 bases separating them. CDR3 coding DNA: TGTGCCAGCAGCTTGGAACCTGGCCTTGGAGGGGCCAACGTCCTGACTTTC. Its translation is CASSLEPGLGGANVLTF.

CDR3 nucleotides: TGTGCCAGTAGTATAGATCGAGGACTAGCGGGGGAGCAGTACTTC. Its protein product is CASSIDRGLAGEQYF. The rearrangement joins TRBV19 to TRBJ2-7; 12 bases line up with TRBD2. CDR1 and CDR2 from the germline V gene are LNHDA and SQIVND (reference sequence). There are 15 residues in the CDR3. The trim removed 0 bases at V and 7 bases at J, leaving 4 bases unmatched.

The CDR3 coding sequence is TGTGCCAGCAGCTGGGGTGAGAGACGTGAAGCTTTCTTT. Its translation: CASSWGERREAFF. The chain carries TRBV11-2 and TRBJ1-1; D is uncertain. CDR1 is SGHAT and CDR2 is FQNNGV in the germline V gene. The V gene lost 4 bases and the J gene lost 7 bases, with 13 bases spanning the gap. The CDR3 length is 13 residues.

This chain connects TRBV16 to TRBJ2-5; D is unclear. Germline assignment: CDR1 KGHSY and CDR2 FQNENV. The length of the CDR3 is 11 residues. Trimming pared 2 bases from V and 5 bases from J, leaving 3 bases between. The CDR3, as DNA: TGTGCCAGCAGCCAACGGGAGACCCAGTACTTC. This gives the protein CASSQRETQYF.

This chain joins TRBV10-3 and TRBJ1-1; 7 bases are a match to TRBD1. Per germline, CDR1 ENHRY and CDR2 SYGVKD. V lost 10 bases, J lost 1 base, and 6 bases stayed unmatched. This CDR3 is built from 13 residues. The DNA for the CDR3 is TGTGCCACCTGGGACAGCAAGAACACTGAAGCTTTCTTT. This translates into CATWDSKNTEAFF.

This clone was detected only a few times. The chain employs TRBV14 and TRBJ1-1; tentatively, D is TRBD1 (6 bases). V lost 4 bases and J 6 bases, leaving 24 bases between the germline ends. CDR3 size: 17 residues. Per the germline V gene, CDR1 is SGHDN and CDR2 is FVKESK. The CDR3 region has the DNA TGTGCCAGCAGCCTCCGATCAGGGGCGGGCAGGCGGGCTGAAGCTTTCTTT. The encoded protein is CASSLRSGAGRRAEAFF. Based on the CDR3 plus reference TRBV14 and TRBJ1-1, the full variable domain is EAGVTQFPSHSVIEKGQTVTLRCDPISGHDNLYWYRRVMGKEIKFLLHFVKESKQDESGMPNNRFLAERTGGTYSTLKVQPAELEDSGVYFCASSLRSGAGRRAEAFFGQGTRLTVV.

This chain joins TRBV19 and TRBJ2-5; TRBD1 agrees at 9 bases. With V trimmed by 1 base and J by 7 bases, 7 bases remained unmatched. Germline assignment: CDR1 LNHDA and CDR2 SQIVND (reference sequence). The CDR3 runs to 15 residues. CDR3 protein: CASSIVPGQGSTQYF. Written as DNA, the CDR3 is TGTGCCAGTAGTATAGTACCGGGACAGGGCTCGACCCAGTACTTC.

The chain carries TRBV7-6 and TRBJ1-4, with 8 bases matching TRBD1. The junction had 12 bases not matched to a gene; V was cut back by 2 bases and J by 7 bases. Per germline, CDR1 SGHVS and CDR2 FNYEAQ. CDR3 length: 17 residues. The CDR3 protein is CASSLWGAGTGPEKLFF. CDR3 coding DNA: TGTGCCAGCAGCTTATGGGGGGCGGGGACAGGACCTGAAAAACTGTTTTTT.

J is TRBJ2-1 and V is TRBV7-9; TRBD2 aligns across 10 bases. Germline CDR1 and CDR2: SEHNR and FQNEAQ (reference sequence). The V gene end was trimmed by 0 bases and the J gene end by 2 bases; junction bases not matched to a gene: 1. This CDR3 spans 16 amino acids. CDR3: CASSLALAGAYNEQFF. CDR3 bases: TGTGCCAGCAGCTTAGCCCTAGCGGGGGCCTACAATGAGCAGTTCTTC. Full variable domain (remainder filled in from reference TRBV7-9 and TRBJ2-1): DTGVSQNPRHKITKRGQNVTFRCDPISEHNRLYWYRQTLGQGPEFLTYFQNEAQLEKSRLLSDRFSAERPKGSFSTLEIQRTEQGDSAMYLCASSLALAGAYNEQFFGPGTRLTVL.